The sequence of this T cell receptor (beta chain) was determined in a study of control samples from healthy donors and cancer patients. V lost 4 bases, J lost 4 bases, and 11 bases stayed unmatched. The CDR3 has 16 amino acids. Germline CDR1 and CDR2: SGHDT and YYEEEE. The repertoire was sequenced with immunoSEQ multiplex PCR; TCRdb's copy has only in-frame clones and lacks some. The sample lists 75,000 to 100,000 clones, approximately 90% occurring once. The chain carries TRBV5-6 and TRBJ1-5; TRBD1 agrees at 7 bases. This clonotype was sampled from a woman aged 45-65 years in good health. Sequenced: blood. The DNA for the CDR3 is TGTGCCAGCAGCGATCTCGGAGGGGGACAGAATCAGCCCCAGCATTTT. Translating it yields CASSDLGGGQNQPQHF.